The 18 T cell receptor beta chains below were found in one sample sequenced in a study of sequential checkpoint blockade in melanoma. Only in-frame clones appear in the TCRdb table, and some are missing; sequencing was by immunoSEQ multiplex PCR. The sample has some 40,000 clones, roughly 81% seen once; the top ten hold 4.5% to 7%. The treatment: randomized to nivolumab then ipilimumab (arm A) or the reverse (arm B). The specimen comprised CD8+ T cells sorted from blood (inferred from file names), sampled from a patient given nivolumab and ipilimumab in sequence. These receptors all come from a human donor with melanoma.

The rearrangement uses TRBV27 and TRBJ2-2; 11 nucleotides agree with TRBD1. V lost 9 bases and J lost 6; bases outside the gene matches: 9. The CDR3 runs 15 residues. Germline V gene data show CDR1 as MNHEY and CDR2 as SMNVEV (reference sequence). CDR3 sequence (DNA): TGTGCCAGTTGCCCGGACAGGGGGCGATCCGGGGAGCTGTTTTTT. Protein: CASCPDRGRSGELFF.

This sequence joins TRBV27 and TRBJ2-1; 10 bases fit TRBD2. Trimming at V came to 6 bases and at J to 2 bases, leaving 4 bases not matched to a gene. CDR3 length equals 15 residues. CDR1 and CDR2 from the germline V gene are MNHEY and SMNVEV (reference sequence). This CDR3 is CASSATSGAYNEQFF. The CDR3 region has the DNA TGTGCCAGCAGCGCCACTAGCGGGGCCTACAATGAGCAGTTCTTC.

This clone has only a few counts. V gene TRBV7-9 combines with J gene TRBJ2-7; no reliable D call. V was shortened by 5 bases and J by 0 bases, with 8 bases between the two germline ends. Germline CDR1 and CDR2: SEHNR and FQNEAQ (reference sequence). This CDR3 has 13 residues. The CDR3 is CASSRSTSYEQYF. DNA of the CDR3: TGTGCCAGCAGCCGCTCTACCTCCTACGAGCAGTACTTC.

V is TRBV27 and J is TRBJ2-3; TRBD2 matches at 11 bases. This CDR3 has 17 amino acids. Losses at the gene ends were 0 bases for V and 4 bases for J; bases not matched to a gene: 6. The V gene's germline CDR1 is MNHEY and CDR2 SMNVEV (reference sequence). Here the CDR3 reads CASSLSGLAGGPDTQYF. For the CDR3, the DNA is TGTGCCAGCAGTTTATCTGGGCTAGCGGGGGGACCAGATACGCAGTATTTT.

V usage is TRBV27 and J usage is TRBJ2-7; D might be TRBD1 (6 bases). The CDR3 covers 13 residues. Germline CDR1 and CDR2: MNHEY and SMNVEV (reference sequence). Between the trimmed V and J ends, which lost 6 bases and 3 bases, there was a span of 12 bases. CDR3 sequence reads: CASRKGQYYEQYF. CDR3 nucleotides: TGTGCCAGCAGGAAAGGACAGTACTACGAGCAGTACTTC.

The V gene is TRBV28, the J gene TRBJ2-3; TRBD2 aligns across 9 bases. Looked up from germline, CDR1 is MDHEN and CDR2 is SYDVKM. V was pared by 6 bases and J by 3 bases, with 7 bases of the junction left unmatched. The CDR3 runs 15 residues. The DNA of the CDR3 is TGTGCCAGCAGGATTCGGGCGGGGGGGACAGATACGCAGTATTTT. Translation gives CASRIRAGGTDTQYF.

The chain has TRBV28 and TRBJ1-3; 11 bases map to TRBD1. Germline V gene sequence: CDR1 MDHEN, CDR2 SYDVKM. Germline trimming cut 7 bases from V and 4 bases from J; bases unmatched to any gene: 12. The CDR3 covers 17 residues. The DNA of the CDR3 is TGTGCCAGCACCCGTGGGGTGGACAGGGGGCTAGGAAACACCATATATTTT. Translation gives CASTRGVDRGLGNTIYF. Filled out from reference TRBV28 and TRBJ1-3, the complete variable domain reads DVKVTQSSRYLVKRTGEKVFLECVQDMDHENMFWYRQDPGLGLRLIYFSYDVKMKEKGDIPEGYSVSREKKERFSLILESASTNQTSMYLCASTRGVDRGLGNTIYFGEGSWLTVV.

This clone has a single count. The chain recombines TRBV6-1 with TRBJ2-5, with D possibly being TRBD2 (5 bases). The J call is uncertain, as TRBJ2-7 better fits the DNA end. Per the germline V gene, CDR1 is MNHNS and CDR2 is SASEGT. The CDR3 length is 12 residues. In nucleotides, the CDR3 is TGTGCCAGCAGTGACCCGGGGAACGAGCAGTACTTC. The encoded protein is CASSDPGNEQYF.

The chain employs TRBV9 and TRBJ1-3, with D unclear. The germline CDR1 and CDR2 sequences are SGDLS and YYNGEE. The CDR3 is 13 residues long. V was shortened by 4 bases and J by 3 bases, with 8 bases between the two germline ends. The CDR3 nucleotides read TGTGCCAGCAGCACCCGGGATGGAAACACCATATATTTT. This translates into CASSTRDGNTIYF.

V and J are TRBV19 and TRBJ2-1, with 10 bases matching TRBD1. CDR1 and CDR2 (germline): LNHDA, SQIVND (reference sequence). CDR3 length equals 13 residues. V lost 11 bases to trimming and J lost 8 bases; unmatched junction nucleotides: 9. CDR3 nucleotide sequence: TGTGCCGGGGGACAGGGGCTTTTCGATGAGCAGTTCTTC. Protein: CAGGQGLFDEQFF. The full variable domain, rest sourced from reference TRBV19 and TRBJ2-1, is DGGITQSPKYLFRKEGQNVTLSCEQNLNHDAMYWYRQDPGQGLRLIYYSQIVNDFQKGDIAEGYSVSREKKESFPLTVTSAQKNPTAFYLCAGGQGLFDEQFFGPGTRLTVL.

V gene TRBV6-6 combines with J gene TRBJ2-5; D is possibly TRBD1 (6 bases). The last part of the DNA fits TRBJ2-7 better; the J call may be wrong. The CDR3 spans 14 residues. The germline CDR1 and CDR2 sequences are MNHNY and SVGAGI (reference sequence). Written as DNA, the CDR3 is TGTGCCAGCAGTTACTCCTGGGGGCCCTACGAGCAGTACTTC. Translation: CASSYSWGPYEQYF.

This clone was counted once. The chain carries TRBV28 and TRBJ1-2, with TRBD1 as a possible D gene (6 bases). V was trimmed by 3 bases and J by 0 bases, leaving 14 bases between them. The CDR3 consists of 16 residues. CDR1 and CDR2 (germline): MDHEN, SYDVKM. The CDR3 region has the DNA TGTGCCAGCAGTTTCACCCGCGGGGGCTCTAACTATGGCTACACCTTC. Its protein product is CASSFTRGGSNYGYTF.

The gene calls are TRBV18 and TRBJ2-1; 7 bases align to TRBD1. This CDR3 spans 18 amino acids. The germline V gene encodes CDR1 KGHSH and CDR2 LQKENI. V trimming: 3 bases; J trimming: 0 bases; junction bases outside the gene matches: 11. CDR3 sequence: CASSPLAGTASSYNEQFF. The CDR3 DNA is TGTGCCAGCTCACCCCTCGCTGGGACAGCGAGCTCCTACAATGAGCAGTTCTTC.

In its sample, this clone was seen once. The J gene is TRBJ2-7, the V gene TRBV27; D might be TRBD2 (6 bases). Germline CDR1 and CDR2: MNHEY and SMNVEV (reference sequence). The CDR3 contains 14 residues. V shed 2 bases and J shed 5 bases, with 13 bases lying between them. CDR3 coding DNA: TGTGCCAGCAGTTTAGAGGCGCGCGGGGACGAGCAGTACTTC. This gives the protein CASSLEARGDEQYF.

CDR3: CASSAGGEAFF. Here the CDR3 DNA reads TGTGCCAGCAGCGCGGGGGGTGAAGCTTTCTTT. The chain is built from TRBV7-9 and TRBJ1-1, with D possibly being TRBD1 (5 bases). The germline gives CDR1 SEHNR, CDR2 FQNEAQ (reference sequence). Trimming left V 5 bases short and J 7 bases short, with 8 bases between. The CDR3 has 11 amino acids.

The chain has TRBV27 and TRBJ2-7, with 7 bases lining up with TRBD1. After removal of 2 bases from V and 1 base from J, the junction contained 2 bases not matched to a gene. The CDR3 contains 14 residues. Germline-derived CDR1 and CDR2 are MNHEY and SMNVEV (reference sequence). CDR3 sequence: CASSLRGPSYEQYF. The CDR3 DNA reads TGTGCCAGCAGTTTAAGGGGGCCGTCCTACGAGCAGTACTTC.

In regard to this clone: Other DNA sequences of this sample code for an identical CDR3. This sequence joins TRBV19 and TRBJ1-5, with a possible D match to TRBD1 (5 bases). CDR1 and CDR2 from the germline V gene are LNHDA and SQIVND (reference sequence). The CDR3 loop spans 13 amino acids. The V end lost 8 bases, the J end lost 1 base, and 9 bases lay between the germline ends. The CDR3 loop reads CASSPGSNQPQHF. The CDR3 nucleotides are TGTGCCAGTTCACCAGGGAGCAATCAGCCCCAGCATTTT.

The chain uses TRBV11-2 and TRBJ2-7; D is possibly TRBD2 (5 bases). Between the trimmed V and J ends, which lost 1 base and 0 bases, there was a span of 7 bases. Per germline, CDR1 SGHAT and CDR2 FQNNGV. The CDR3 contains 14 residues. In DNA, the CDR3 is TGTGCCAGCAGCTTAGCTAGCATCTCCTACGAGCAGTACTTC. This translates into CASSLASISYEQYF.